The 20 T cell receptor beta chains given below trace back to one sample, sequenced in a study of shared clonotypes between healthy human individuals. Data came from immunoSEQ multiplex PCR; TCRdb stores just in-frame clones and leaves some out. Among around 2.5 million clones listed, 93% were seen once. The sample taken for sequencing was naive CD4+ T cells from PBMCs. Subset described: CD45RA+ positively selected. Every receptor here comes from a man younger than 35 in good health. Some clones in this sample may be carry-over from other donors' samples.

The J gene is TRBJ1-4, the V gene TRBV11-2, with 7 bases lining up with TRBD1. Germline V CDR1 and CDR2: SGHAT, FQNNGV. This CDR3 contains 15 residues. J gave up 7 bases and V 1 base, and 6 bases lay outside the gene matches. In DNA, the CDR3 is TGTGCCAGCAGCTTAGGGATCCGGGACAGTGAAAAACTGTTTTTT. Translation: CASSLGIRDSEKLFF.

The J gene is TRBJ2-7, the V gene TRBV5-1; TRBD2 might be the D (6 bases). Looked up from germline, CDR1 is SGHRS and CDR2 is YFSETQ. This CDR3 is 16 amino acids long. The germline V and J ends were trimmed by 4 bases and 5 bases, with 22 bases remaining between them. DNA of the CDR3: TGCGCCAGCAGCCTCCTGGCGCAGGGCGGGAAGCACGAGCAGTACTTC. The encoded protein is CASSLLAQGGKHEQYF.

CDR3 sequence reads: CASSLVEQTQPQHF. The CDR3 bases are TGTGCCAGCAGCTTGGTGGAACAGACTCAGCCCCAGCATTTT. The chain couples TRBV5-5 to TRBJ1-5; D is ambiguous. The CDR3 covers 14 residues. Germline V gives CDR1 SGHKS, CDR2 YYEKEE (reference sequence). Between the trimmed V and J ends, which lost 0 bases and 6 bases, there was a span of 10 bases. The entire variable domain, with the rest obtained from reference TRBV5-5 and TRBJ1-5, is as follows: DAGVTQSPTHLIKTRGQQVTLRCSPISGHKSVSWYQQVLGQGPQFIFQYYEKEERGRGNFPDRFSARQFPNYSSELNVNALLLGDSALYLCASSLVEQTQPQHFGDGTRLSIL.

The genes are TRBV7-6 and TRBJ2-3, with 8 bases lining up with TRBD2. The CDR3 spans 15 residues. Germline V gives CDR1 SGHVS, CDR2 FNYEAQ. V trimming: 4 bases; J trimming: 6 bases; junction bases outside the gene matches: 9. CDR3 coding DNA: TGTGCCAGCAGCTACACTAGCGGCCACGGGGATACGCAGTATTTT. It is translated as CASSYTSGHGDTQYF.

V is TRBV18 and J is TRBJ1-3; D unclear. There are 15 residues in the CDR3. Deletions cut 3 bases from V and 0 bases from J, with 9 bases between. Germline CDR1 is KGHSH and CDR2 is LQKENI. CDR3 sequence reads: CASSPVQSSGNTIYF. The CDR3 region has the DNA TGTGCCAGCTCACCGGTGCAAAGCTCTGGAAACACCATATATTTT.

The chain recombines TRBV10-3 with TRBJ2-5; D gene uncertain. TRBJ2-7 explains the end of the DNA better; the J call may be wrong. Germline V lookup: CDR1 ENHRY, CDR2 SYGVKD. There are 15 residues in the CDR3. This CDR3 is CAISDHSKSSYEQYF. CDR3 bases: TGTGCCATCAGTGACCATAGCAAGAGCTCCTACGAGCAGTACTTC.

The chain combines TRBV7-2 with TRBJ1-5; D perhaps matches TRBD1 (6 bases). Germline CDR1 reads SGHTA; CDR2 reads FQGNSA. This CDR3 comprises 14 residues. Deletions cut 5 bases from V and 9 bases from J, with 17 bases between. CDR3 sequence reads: CASSPRGGDGPQHF. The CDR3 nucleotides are TGTGCCAGCAGCCCAAGAGGGGGAGATGGGCCCCAGCATTTT. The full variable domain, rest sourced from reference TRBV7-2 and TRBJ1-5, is GAGVSQSPSNKVTEKGKDVELRCDPISGHTALYWYRQSLGQGLEFLIYFQGNSAPDKSGLPSDRFSAERTGGSVSTLTIQRTQQEDSAVYLCASSPRGGDGPQHFGDGTRLSIL.

The CDR3 here is CASSARLDLSSYEQYF. DNA of the CDR3: TGTGCCAGCAGCGCCCGACTAGATCTTAGCTCCTACGAGCAGTACTTC. The J gene is TRBJ2-7, the V gene TRBV9, with D perhaps matching TRBD2 (6 bases). This CDR3 spans 16 amino acids. V lost 3 bases and J 0 bases, leaving 16 bases between the germline ends. The germline CDR1 and CDR2 sequences are SGDLS and YYNGEE.

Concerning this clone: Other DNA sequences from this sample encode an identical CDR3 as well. CDR3 region: CASSGDLNQPQHF. The CDR3 nucleotides read TGTGCCAGCTCAGGGGACCTCAATCAGCCCCAGCATTTT. This chain connects TRBV18 to TRBJ1-5; D may be TRBD1 (5 bases). The CDR3 consists of 13 residues. Trimming left V 5 bases short and J 3 bases short, with 8 bases between. The V gene's germline CDR1 is KGHSH and CDR2 LQKENI.

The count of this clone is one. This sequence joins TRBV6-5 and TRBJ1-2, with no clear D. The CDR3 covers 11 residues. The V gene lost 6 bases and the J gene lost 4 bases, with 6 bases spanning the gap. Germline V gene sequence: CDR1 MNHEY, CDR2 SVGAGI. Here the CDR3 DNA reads TGTGCCAGCAGGCACAGCTATGGCTACACCTTC. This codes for CASRHSYGYTF.

CDR3 amino acids: CASGTYNEQFF. The CDR3 DNA sequence: TGTGCCAGCGGGACTTACAATGAGCAGTTCTTC. The V gene is TRBV7-9, the J gene TRBJ2-1; D might be TRBD2 (6 bases). V was cut by 8 bases and J by 4 bases, with 6 bases left in between. The CDR3 contains 11 residues. CDR1 and CDR2 from the germline V gene are SEHNR and FQNEAQ (reference sequence).

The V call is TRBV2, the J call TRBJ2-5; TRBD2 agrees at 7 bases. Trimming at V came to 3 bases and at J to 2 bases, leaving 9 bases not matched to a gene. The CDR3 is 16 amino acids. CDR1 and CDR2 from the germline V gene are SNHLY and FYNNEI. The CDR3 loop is CASSDPPGRGQETQYF. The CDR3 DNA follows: TGTGCCAGCAGTGACCCCCCGGGGAGGGGACAAGAGACCCAGTACTTC.

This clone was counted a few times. The chain's CDR3 is CASSLRQGRPEAFF. The CDR3 DNA reads as TGTGCCAGCAGCTTGCGGCAGGGTAGACCTGAAGCTTTCTTT. This chain links TRBV5-6 with TRBJ1-1; maybe TRBD1 (5 bases). Trimming took off 1 base at V and 6 bases at J, with 13 bases between the two ends. Germline CDR1 SGHDT, CDR2 YYEEEE. The CDR3 covers 14 residues.

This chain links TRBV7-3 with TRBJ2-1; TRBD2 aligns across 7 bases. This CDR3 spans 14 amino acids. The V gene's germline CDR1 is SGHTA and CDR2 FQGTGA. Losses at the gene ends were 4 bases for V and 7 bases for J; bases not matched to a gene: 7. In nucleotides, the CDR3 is TGTGCCAGCAGCTCCGGGGCTAGCGGAAATGAGCAGTTCTTC. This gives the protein CASSSGASGNEQFF.

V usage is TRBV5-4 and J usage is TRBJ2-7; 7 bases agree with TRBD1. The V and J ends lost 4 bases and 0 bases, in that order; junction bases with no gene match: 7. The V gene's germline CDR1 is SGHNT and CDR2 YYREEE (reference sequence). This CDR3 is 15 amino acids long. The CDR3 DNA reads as TGTGCCAGCAGCCAGGACAGGACAGCCTCCTACGAGCAGTACTTC. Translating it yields CASSQDRTASYEQYF.

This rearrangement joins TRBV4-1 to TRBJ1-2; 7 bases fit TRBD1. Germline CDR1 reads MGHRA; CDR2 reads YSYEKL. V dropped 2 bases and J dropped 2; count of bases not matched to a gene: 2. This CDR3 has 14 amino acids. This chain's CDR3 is CASSQSQGNYGYTF. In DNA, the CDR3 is TGCGCCAGCAGCCAATCACAGGGGAACTATGGCTACACCTTC.

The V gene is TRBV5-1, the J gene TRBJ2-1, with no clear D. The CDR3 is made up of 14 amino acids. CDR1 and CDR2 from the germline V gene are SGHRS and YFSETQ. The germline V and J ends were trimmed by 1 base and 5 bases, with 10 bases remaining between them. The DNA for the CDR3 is TGCGCCAGCAGCTTGACGGTGGGAAACAATGAGCAGTTCTTC. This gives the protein CASSLTVGNNEQFF.

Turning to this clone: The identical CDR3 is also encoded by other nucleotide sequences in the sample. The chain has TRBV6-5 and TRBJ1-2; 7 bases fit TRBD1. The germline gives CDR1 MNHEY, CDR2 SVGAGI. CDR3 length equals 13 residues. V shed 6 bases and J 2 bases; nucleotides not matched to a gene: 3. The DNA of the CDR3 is TGTGCCAGCAGCCGGACAGGAAACTATGGCTACACCTTC. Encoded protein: CASSRTGNYGYTF.

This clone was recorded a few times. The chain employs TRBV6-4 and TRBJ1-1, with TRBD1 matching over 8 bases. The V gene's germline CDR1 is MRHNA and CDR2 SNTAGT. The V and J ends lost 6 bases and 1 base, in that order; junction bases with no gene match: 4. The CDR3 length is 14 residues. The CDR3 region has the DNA TGTGCCAGCAGAAGACAGGGGACGAACACTGAAGCTTTCTTT. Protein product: CASRRQGTNTEAFF.

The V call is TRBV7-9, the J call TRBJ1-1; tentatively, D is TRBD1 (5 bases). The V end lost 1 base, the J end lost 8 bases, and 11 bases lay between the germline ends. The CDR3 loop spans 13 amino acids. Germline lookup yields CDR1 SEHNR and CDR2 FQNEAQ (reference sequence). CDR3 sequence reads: CASSLVGAGEAFF. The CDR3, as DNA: TGTGCCAGCAGCTTAGTCGGGGCAGGGGAAGCTTTCTTT.